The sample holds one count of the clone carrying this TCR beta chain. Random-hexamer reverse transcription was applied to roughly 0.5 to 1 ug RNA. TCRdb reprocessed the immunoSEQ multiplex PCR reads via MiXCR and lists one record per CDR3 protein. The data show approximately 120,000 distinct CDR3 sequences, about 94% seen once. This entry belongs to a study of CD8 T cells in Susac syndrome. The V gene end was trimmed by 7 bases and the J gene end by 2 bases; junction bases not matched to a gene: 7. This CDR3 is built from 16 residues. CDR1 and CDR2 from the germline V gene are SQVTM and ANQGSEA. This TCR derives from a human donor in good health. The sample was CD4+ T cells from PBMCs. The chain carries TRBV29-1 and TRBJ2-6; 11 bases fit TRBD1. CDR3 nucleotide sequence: TGCAGCGACCCGGACAGGGGGCGACCTGGGGCCAACGTCCTGACTTTC. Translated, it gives CSDPDRGRPGANVLTF. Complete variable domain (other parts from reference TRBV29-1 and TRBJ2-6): SAVISQKPSRDICQRGTSLTIQCQVDSQVTMMFWYRQQPGQSLTLIATANQGSEATYESGFVIDKFPISRPNLTFSTLTVSNMSPEDSSIYLCSDPDRGRPGANVLTFGAGSRLTVL.